This TCR beta chain was found in a study of blood T cell repertoires in COVID-19. About the research overall: From T cells, B-cell-depleted T cells, or PBMCs came the material, which was cDNA or gDNA.

This clone was counted only a few times. Per the germline V gene, CDR1 is SEHNR and CDR2 is FQNEAQ (reference sequence). This CDR3 has 14 residues. V was shortened by 8 bases and J by 8 bases, with 21 bases between the two germline ends. Assay used: immunoSEQ multiplex PCR; TCRdb lists only in-frame clones, some missing. Of about 47,000 clones in the sample, approximately 70% were seen once. The J gene is TRBJ1-2, the V gene TRBV7-9; TRBD1 might be the D (6 bases). The sequencing sample was made of peripheral blood. This sequence originates from a man older than 75 with acute or convalescent COVID-19. The CDR3 is CASRHAGRDNGYTF. In nucleotides, the CDR3 is TGTGCCAGCCGCCATGCGGGCAGGGACAACGGCTACACCTTC.